The present TCR beta chain was sequenced within a study of post-analysis software for immune sequencing data. Study-wide background: Relapsing-remitting, secondary progressive and progressive-relapsing courses of multiple sclerosis were included. General study points: Strong co-clustering by F measure linked samples that shared a preparation batch. Patients showed TRBV5-6, TRBV5-1 and TRBV20-1 among four to six TRBV segments more frequent than in controls. Normalized Chao1 diversity was significantly lower in multiple sclerosis patients than in controls.

Unique molecular identifiers tagged the TCR beta cDNA libraries. T cells numbering roughly 0.9 to 11 million gave rise to roughly 0.5 million cDNA molecules. TCRdb re-called the PCR reads with MiXCR, one entry per CDR3 protein. The repertoire has fewer than 850,000 distinct CDR3 sequences, 25% to 30% of them found once; the top ten carry around 0.55%. In this sample, this clonotype turned up many times. The target antigen is unknown. Looked up from germline, CDR1 is MNHNY and CDR2 is SVGAGI (reference sequence). This CDR3 is built from 17 residues. V shed 5 bases, J shed 1 base, and the junction held 10 bases outside the gene matches.

The clonotype comes from a girl aged 5 to 17 with multiple sclerosis. The genes are TRBV6-6 and TRBJ2-7; 11 nucleotides match TRBD2. The sample was blood. The DNA for the CDR3 is TGTGCCAGCAGTCCCCGGGCGACTAGCGGGACTTCCTACGAGCAGTACTTC. Translation: CASSPRATSGTSYEQYF.